This T cell receptor beta chain is drawn from a study of early T cells in non-severe SARS-CoV-2 infection. Study summary: The sequenced material was bulk RNA from unsorted whole blood, and its chains were unpaired.

The TCR library protocol was used to attach unique molecular identifiers. These identifiers were attached to individual cDNA molecules. TCRdb fed the 5' RACE reads into MiXCR, producing one record per CDR3 protein. Of roughly 64,000 distinct CDR3 sequences in the sample, around 14% are singletons; the top ten hold 4% to 5%. This clonotype was counted between two and nine times. What it binds is not known. V lost 2 bases to trimming and J lost 3 bases, with 9 bases between them. The CDR3 spans 14 residues. In germline, CDR1 is SEHNR, CDR2 FQNEAQ (reference sequence). Study-level results: Matching results from VDJdb favored anti-spike CD8 responses, leaving private and CD4 specificities undetected.

The sample was whole blood. The chain has TRBV7-9 and TRBJ2-3; D remains unclear. The receptor's source is an adult who was a healthcare worker with PCR-confirmed SARS-CoV-2 infection or an uninfected control (not recorded which). The CDR3 reads CASSLSAVTDTQYF. In DNA form, the CDR3 reads TGTGCCAGCAGCTTATCCGCGGTTACAGATACGCAGTATTTT.